This TCR beta chain derives from a study of cytomegalovirus exposure and HLA in healthy donors. Study conclusions and caveats: Cytomegalovirus-associated TCR beta chains were listed, numbering 150 to 200. What a later analysis showed was that several of the most significant clusters appeared linked to common viral pathogens.

Each donor was healthy, and each was a bone marrow donor. To note about this clone: What it binds is not known.

13 Jbeta primers and 60 Vbeta primers were used for the PCR. The assay was immunoSEQ multiplex PCR, and TCRdb's table has in-frame clones only and misses some. The table has more than 110,000 clones, about four fifths seen once; the top ten hold about 3.4%. The CDR3 extends over 13 amino acids. V lost 1 base, J lost 0 bases, and 4 bases lay in between. CDR1 MNHEY and CDR2 SMNVEV come from the germline V gene (reference sequence). The V gene is TRBV27, the J gene TRBJ2-7; no firm D call. Sequences were obtained from PBMCs. The clonotype was recovered from a female donor in good health and CMV-seronegative. Here the CDR3 DNA reads TGTGCCAGCAGTTTATACAGCTCCTACGAGCAGTACTTC. Translated: CASSLYSSYEQYF.